The T cell receptor beta chain described here comes from a study of blood T cell repertoires in COVID-19. Assay used: immunoSEQ multiplex PCR; TCRdb lists only in-frame clones, some missing. The top ten clones hold around 0.6% of a sample with about 440,000 clones, less than 95% of them seen once. The CDR3 length is 14 residues. Trimming took 7 bases from V and 0 from J, leaving 12 bases between them. The germline CDR1 and CDR2 sequences are SQVTM and ANQGSEA. V gene TRBV29-1 combines with J gene TRBJ2-2; D might be TRBD2 (5 bases). Sequenced material: PBMCs or T cells enriched from blood (not recorded which). This sequence originates from a man in his late teens or twenties who had recovered from COVID-19. The CDR3 region has the DNA TGCAGCGCCAGAGGGCTATCGAACACCGGGGAGCTGTTTTTT. Translation: CSARGLSNTGELFF.